A selection of T cell receptor beta chains follows, all from one sample in a study of T cell responses to AZD1222 COVID-19 vaccine. This table comes from immunoSEQ multiplex PCR, and its TCRdb copy is limited to in-frame clones, with some not included. Of under 110,000 clones listed, 70% to 90% are singletons. The sequencing here drew on peripheral blood, taken on day 0 of AZD1222 vaccination. Receptors were obtained from an adult in good health. Each CDR3 is given with its conserved first and last residue. Each record gives: J gene, V gene, D gene, clone size, CDR3 protein, CDR3 DNA. D genes are given only for firm matches. Clone size is not always given. Where it is, it says once, few, many or a class for expanded clones.

J gene: TRBJ2-7
V gene: TRBV4-2
D gene: .
clone size: .
CDR3 protein: CASSQVDREQYF
CDR3 DNA: TGTGCCAGCAGCCAGGTAGATAGAGAGCAGTACTTC

J gene: TRBJ2-1
V gene: TRBV10-3
D gene: TRBD2
clone size: .
CDR3 protein: CAISATGTSLYEQFF
CDR3 DNA: TGTGCCATCAGTGCGACGGGGACTAGCTTGTATGAGCAGTTCTTC

J gene: TRBJ2-7
V gene: TRBV28
D gene: TRBD2
clone size: once
CDR3 protein: CASAGGPLHEQYF
CDR3 DNA: TGTGCCAGTGCGGGGGGCCCTCTCCACGAGCAGTACTTC

J gene: TRBJ1-1
V gene: TRBV7-8
D gene: .
clone size: .
CDR3 protein: CASSLAGLNTEAFF
CDR3 DNA: TGTGCCAGCAGCTTAGCTGGGCTGAACACTGAAGCTTTCTTT

J gene: TRBJ2-1
V gene: TRBV7-3
D gene: TRBD2
clone size: .
CDR3 protein: CASSPWSGSSYNEQFF
CDR3 DNA: TGTGCCAGCAGCCCGTGGAGCGGGAGTTCCTACAATGAGCAGTTCTTC

J gene: TRBJ1-5
V gene: TRBV25-1
D gene: .
clone size: .
CDR3 protein: CASSEPGSSQPQHF
CDR3 DNA: TGTGCCAGCAGTGAACCCGGTTCGAGTCAGCCCCAGCATTTT

J gene: TRBJ2-1
V gene: TRBV28
D gene: .
clone size: .
CDR3 protein: CASSFPPDPRTAYNEQFF
CDR3 DNA: TGTGCCAGCAGTTTCCCGCCCGACCCGAGAACTGCATACAATGAGCAGTTCTTC

J gene: TRBJ2-7
V gene: TRBV6-5
D gene: .
clone size: .
CDR3 protein: CASRAGSYEQYF
CDR3 DNA: TGTGCCAGCAGGGCAGGTTCCTACGAGCAGTACTTC

J gene: TRBJ2-1
V gene: TRBV19
D gene: TRBD1
clone size: .
CDR3 protein: CASKLAGTGLNEQFF
CDR3 DNA: TGTGCCAGTAAGTTAGCCGGGACAGGGCTCAATGAGCAGTTCTTC

J gene: TRBJ1-4
V gene: TRBV3-1/TRBV3-2
D gene: .
clone size: .
CDR3 protein: CASSRGGGTNEKLFF
CDR3 DNA: TGTGCCAGCAGCCGCGGGGGGGGAACTAATGAAAAACTGTTTTTT

J gene: TRBJ2-3
V gene: TRBV7-7
D gene: .
clone size: .
CDR3 protein: CASSLRAGDTDTQYF
CDR3 DNA: TGTGCTAGCAGCTTACGGGCAGGGGACACAGATACGCAGTATTTT

J gene: TRBJ2-5
V gene: TRBV3-1/TRBV3-2
D gene: TRBD2
clone size: .
CDR3 protein: CASSQGLAGGRWGETQYF
CDR3 DNA: TGTGCCAGCAGCCAAGGACTAGCGGGAGGCAGGTGGGGAGAGACCCAGTACTTC

J gene: TRBJ2-7
V gene: TRBV7-8
D gene: TRBD1
clone size: .
CDR3 protein: CASSRGQGNYEQYF
CDR3 DNA: TGTGCCAGCAGCCGAGGACAGGGGAACTACGAGCAGTACTTC

J gene: TRBJ2-7
V gene: TRBV6-2/TRBV6-3
D gene: .
clone size: many
CDR3 protein: CASSYGLAFSYEQYF
CDR3 DNA: TGTGCCAGCAGTTACGGTCTAGCGTTCTCCTACGAGCAGTACTTC

J gene: TRBJ1-1
V gene: TRBV25-1
D gene: .
clone size: .
CDR3 protein: CASRFPGGTEAFF
CDR3 DNA: TGTGCCAGCAGATTTCCGGGGGGGACTGAAGCTTTCTTT

J gene: TRBJ1-5
V gene: TRBV2
D gene: .
clone size: .
CDR3 protein: CASNRVDQPQHF
CDR3 DNA: TGTGCCAGCAACAGGGTGGATCAGCCCCAGCATTTT

J gene: TRBJ1-2
V gene: TRBV7-2
D gene: .
clone size: once
CDR3 protein: CASSLGTRGNYGYTF
CDR3 DNA: TGTGCCAGCAGCTTAGGAACCAGGGGTAACTATGGCTACACCTTC

J gene: TRBJ1-1
V gene: TRBV7-2
D gene: TRBD1
clone size: .
CDR3 protein: CASSQSVTGTAEAFF
CDR3 DNA: TGTGCCAGCAGCCAATCGGTGACAGGGACGGCTGAAGCTTTCTTT

J gene: TRBJ1-6
V gene: TRBV7-9
D gene: .
clone size: .
CDR3 protein: CASSPLVGTRDNSPLHF
CDR3 DNA: TGTGCCAGCAGCCCGCTTGTGGGGACCCGAGATAATTCACCCCTCCACTTT

J gene: TRBJ2-1
V gene: TRBV7-3
D gene: TRBD2
clone size: few
CDR3 protein: CASSQLAGFDNEQFF
CDR3 DNA: TGTGCCAGCAGCCAACTAGCGGGATTCGACAATGAGCAGTTCTTC

J gene: TRBJ1-5
V gene: TRBV27
D gene: .
clone size: .
CDR3 protein: CASSLSNGPQHF
CDR3 DNA: TGTGCCAGCAGTTTATCGAATGGGCCCCAGCATTTT

J gene: TRBJ2-6
V gene: TRBV28
D gene: .
clone size: .
CDR3 protein: CASSRPSGANVLTF
CDR3 DNA: TGTGCCAGCAGCCGACCCTCTGGGGCCAACGTCCTGACTTTC

J gene: TRBJ1-3
V gene: TRBV4-3
D gene: .
clone size: .
CDR3 protein: CASSQVGSGATGNTIYF
CDR3 DNA: TGCGCCAGCAGCCAAGTGGGGTCAGGGGCTACTGGAAACACCATATATTTT

J gene: TRBJ1-5
V gene: TRBV4-1
D gene: .
clone size: .
CDR3 protein: CASSQRQATYNQPQHF
CDR3 DNA: TGCGCCAGCAGCCAACGACAGGCAACCTACAATCAGCCCCAGCATTTT

J gene: TRBJ1-3
V gene: TRBV19
D gene: TRBD1
clone size: few
CDR3 protein: CASSPRGGPAGNTIYF
CDR3 DNA: TGTGCCAGTAGCCCTAGAGGGGGCCCCGCTGGAAACACCATATATTTT

J gene: TRBJ2-7
V gene: TRBV6-5
D gene: TRBD1
clone size: .
CDR3 protein: CASSWADRGSYEQYF
CDR3 DNA: TGTGCCAGCAGTTGGGCCGACAGGGGATCCTACGAGCAGTACTTC

J gene: TRBJ1-5
V gene: TRBV18
D gene: .
clone size: .
CDR3 protein: CASPLRHLTGGIDQPQHF
CDR3 DNA: TGTGCCAGCCCACTCCGACACCTTACAGGAGGTATTGATCAGCCCCAGCATTTT

J gene: TRBJ2-7
V gene: TRBV10-3
D gene: .
clone size: .
CDR3 protein: CAISDSGGASYEQYF
CDR3 DNA: TGTGCCATCAGTGACAGTGGAGGCGCCAGCTACGAGCAGTACTTC

J gene: TRBJ1-6
V gene: TRBV10-3
D gene: .
clone size: .
CDR3 protein: CAITRSAGDNSPLHF
CDR3 DNA: TGTGCCATCACCCGCTCCGCCGGGGACAATTCACCCCTCCACTTT

J gene: TRBJ1-6
V gene: TRBV29-1
D gene: TRBD1
clone size: .
CDR3 protein: CSVEDRTRDSYNSPLHF
CDR3 DNA: TGCAGCGTTGAAGATAGGACCCGGGACAGTTATAATTCACCCCTCCACTTT

J gene: TRBJ2-5
V gene: TRBV6-2/TRBV6-3
D gene: .
clone size: .
CDR3 protein: CASSPGAPGLETQYF
CDR3 DNA: TGTGCCAGCAGTCCCGGAGCCCCGGGTCTAGAGACCCAGTACTTC

J gene: TRBJ1-4
V gene: TRBV24-1
D gene: .
clone size: .
CDR3 protein: CATSVGGGEKLFF
CDR3 DNA: TGTGCCACCAGTGTGGGGGGTGGCGAAAAACTGTTTTTT

J gene: TRBJ2-2
V gene: TRBV5-6
D gene: .
clone size: .
CDR3 protein: CASSLGPRVELFF
CDR3 DNA: TGTGCCAGCAGCTTAGGCCCGAGGGTTGAGCTGTTTTTT

J gene: TRBJ2-7
V gene: TRBV28
D gene: .
clone size: .
CDR3 protein: CASRDGTAYEQYF
CDR3 DNA: TGTGCCAGCAGGGACGGGACGGCCTACGAGCAGTACTTC

J gene: TRBJ2-5
V gene: TRBV6-6
D gene: .
clone size: .
CDR3 protein: CASRGTRQETQYF
CDR3 DNA: TGTGCCAGCAGGGGGACACGCCAAGAGACCCAGTACTTC

J gene: TRBJ2-7
V gene: TRBV4-3
D gene: TRBD2
clone size: .
CDR3 protein: CASSQGWRLGGSNSYEQYF
CDR3 DNA: TGCGCCAGCAGCCAAGGGTGGAGGTTGGGCGGGAGTAATAGCTACGAGCAGTACTTC

J gene: TRBJ2-7
V gene: TRBV18
D gene: TRBD2
clone size: .
CDR3 protein: CASSPIGSSGGAYEQYF
CDR3 DNA: TGTGCCAGCTCACCAATCGGCTCTAGCGGGGGAGCCTACGAGCAGTACTTC

J gene: TRBJ1-2
V gene: TRBV3-1/TRBV3-2
D gene: TRBD1
clone size: .
CDR3 protein: CASSATGVADGYTF
CDR3 DNA: TGTGCCAGCAGCGCGACAGGGGTAGCGGATGGCTACACCTTC

J gene: TRBJ1-1
V gene: TRBV2
D gene: TRBD1
clone size: once
CDR3 protein: CASGQARGTEAFF
CDR3 DNA: TGTGCCAGCGGACAGGCTAGGGGCACTGAAGCTTTCTTT

J gene: TRBJ2-7
V gene: TRBV3-1/TRBV3-2
D gene: .
clone size: .
CDR3 protein: CASSPTTGRVIGEQYF
CDR3 DNA: TGTGCCAGCAGCCCGACGACAGGGAGGGTAATTGGCGAGCAGTACTTC

J gene: TRBJ1-1
V gene: TRBV4-1
D gene: .
clone size: .
CDR3 protein: CASSKGGSEAFF
CDR3 DNA: TGCGCCAGCAGCAAGGGGGGCTCTGAAGCTTTCTTT

J gene: TRBJ2-5
V gene: TRBV19
D gene: TRBD2
clone size: .
CDR3 protein: CASRGRAQETQYF
CDR3 DNA: TGTGCCAGTAGAGGGAGGGCCCAAGAGACCCAGTACTTC

J gene: TRBJ2-7
V gene: TRBV18
D gene: .
clone size: .
CDR3 protein: CASSPPHSSSYEQYF
CDR3 DNA: TGTGCCAGCTCACCACCGCACAGCAGCTCCTACGAGCAGTACTTC

J gene: TRBJ2-3
V gene: TRBV2
D gene: .
clone size: once
CDR3 protein: CASRDHNTDTQYF
CDR3 DNA: TGTGCCAGCAGGGACCATAACACAGATACGCAGTATTTT

J gene: TRBJ2-3
V gene: TRBV30
D gene: .
clone size: .
CDR3 protein: CAWRGGPPRGPDTQYF
CDR3 DNA: TGTGCCTGGAGAGGCGGGCCCCCCCGAGGTCCAGATACGCAGTATTTT

J gene: TRBJ2-5
V gene: TRBV11-3
D gene: TRBD2
clone size: .
CDR3 protein: CASSPRTSGRIGETQYF
CDR3 DNA: TGTGCCAGCAGCCCCCGGACTAGCGGGAGGATTGGAGAGACCCAGTACTTC

J gene: TRBJ1-1
V gene: TRBV11-3
D gene: .
clone size: .
CDR3 protein: CASSLVANTEAFF
CDR3 DNA: TGTGCCAGCAGCTTAGTAGCGAACACTGAAGCTTTCTTT

J gene: TRBJ1-1
V gene: TRBV11-2
D gene: .
clone size: .
CDR3 protein: CASSEYTEAFF
CDR3 DNA: TGTGCCAGCAGCGAGTACACTGAAGCTTTCTTT

J gene: TRBJ1-2
V gene: TRBV5-5
D gene: .
clone size: .
CDR3 protein: CASSSGNYGYTF
CDR3 DNA: TGTGCCAGCAGCTCAGGGAACTATGGCTACACCTTC

J gene: TRBJ1-1
V gene: TRBV11-1
D gene: .
clone size: .
CDR3 protein: CASSLDREMNTEAFF
CDR3 DNA: TGTGCCAGCAGCTTAGATAGGGAAATGAACACTGAAGCTTTCTTT

J gene: TRBJ1-1
V gene: TRBV10-3
D gene: .
clone size: .
CDR3 protein: CAIRENTEAFF
CDR3 DNA: TGTGCCATCCGCGAGAACACTGAAGCTTTCTTT

J gene: TRBJ2-7
V gene: TRBV5-4
D gene: .
clone size: .
CDR3 protein: CASSSTPSSYEQYF
CDR3 DNA: TGTGCCAGCAGCTCGACCCCGAGCTCCTACGAGCAGTACTTC

J gene: TRBJ1-6
V gene: TRBV4-3
D gene: .
clone size: .
CDR3 protein: CASSQDSVQSSYNSPLHF
CDR3 DNA: TGCGCCAGCAGCCAAGATAGTGTACAGAGCTCCTATAATTCACCCCTCCACTTT

J gene: TRBJ1-5
V gene: TRBV19
D gene: .
clone size: .
CDR3 protein: CATGVYQPQHF
CDR3 DNA: TGTGCCACCGGGGTTTATCAGCCCCAGCATTTT